The sequence of this T cell receptor beta chain was determined in a study of T-cell memory formation after mild COVID-19. Study-level points and caveats: The study found contracting CD4+ clones mainly in CM and EM and contracting CD8+ clones in EMRA.

TCRdb re-called the 5' RACE reads with MiXCR, one entry per CDR3 protein. The sample holds about 400,000 distinct CDR3 sequences, about 22% seen once. As for this clonotype: What it recognizes is unknown.

The germline V gene encodes CDR1 LGHDT and CDR2 YNNKEL (reference sequence). This CDR3 comprises 18 residues. Trimming at V came to 0 bases and at J to 1 base, leaving 10 bases not matched to a gene. The sequenced sample was PBMCs or a T cell subset sorted from them (not recorded which). The chain uses TRBV3-1 and TRBJ2-3, with 7 bases identical to TRBD2. The origin of this receptor is an adult woman who had mild COVID-19 (a few samples of this study predate the infection). Cell type and time point are not known. The DNA of the CDR3 is TGTGCCAGCAGCCAAGAAAACTGGGCGGGAGTAGGCACAGATACGCAGTATTTT. This gives the protein CASSQENWAGVGTDTQYF.